This entry features one T cell receptor (beta chain) sequence. Its antigen remains unidentified. This entry belongs to a study of cytomegalovirus exposure and HLA in healthy donors. Findings of the study overall: Reported performance of the classifier showed diagnosis of cytomegalovirus status with high specificity and sensitivity. Later genetic work tied a missense DCLRE1C variant to beta-chain V and J trimming.

Amplification used 60 Vbeta primers and 13 Jbeta primers. The assay was immunoSEQ multiplex PCR, and TCRdb's table has in-frame clones only and misses some. The table has 93,000 or so clones, 60% to 70% seen once; the top ten hold 2.5% to 4%. This TCR came from a woman in her forties or fifties in good health and CMV-seronegative. Material: PBMCs.

CDR3 sequence reads: CASSQEFSGGVGNQPQHF. DNA of the CDR3: TGCGCCAGCAGCCAAGAGTTTTCGGGGGGTGTGGGCAATCAGCCCCAGCATTTT. The chain combines TRBV4-1 with TRBJ1-5; TRBD1 might be the D (5 bases). Germline V CDR1 and CDR2: MGHRA, YSYEKL. The CDR3 is made up of 18 amino acids. Between the trimmed V and J ends, which lost 0 bases and 2 bases, there was a span of 17 bases.